The subject of this entry is one T cell receptor (beta chain). This clone was seen just once. Its specific antigen is unknown. Qualities for individual bases were not recorded, and no much larger clone is one base off. The study included five infectious villitis placentae (four with confirmed cytomegalovirus and one with Toxoplasma gondii), and these placentae were not matched to the other groups. The mothers in the infectious villitis group were younger, had smaller fetuses, and delivered preterm or had intrauterine demise in two cases. Placentae were collected after delivery and examined grossly and histologically before archival tissue was selected. Five 10-micron scrolls were cut from each FFPE block, and DNA was isolated using the AllPrep DNA/RNA FFPE Tissue kit. NanoDrop was used to check DNA concentration and purity, while a Bioanalyzer was used to assess RNA quality. These data originate in a study of T cells in placental villitis. In the study overall: Placental TCR-beta repertoires were compared across villitis of unknown etiology, gestational-age-matched unaffected controls, and infectious villitis in order to test an allograft-versus-infection hypothesis. What the authors observed across the whole study: Because the paraffin blocks included small amounts of decidua, some of the captured T cells, particularly in controls, may have been decidual rather than villous infiltrates. CMV-specific clone frequencies were lower in villitis of unknown etiology than in infectious CMV cases (approximately 0.001 vs 0.011), and villitis of unknown etiology did not differ from controls on this measure. Sequencing bulk tissue made it impossible to distinguish helper, regulatory or cytotoxic T cells or to tell maternal from fetal T cells, and the approach excluded gamma-delta receptors.

TCR-beta CDR3 regions were amplified from genomic DNA with the immunoSEQ v4 bias-controlled multiplex PCR assay, run blinded to group allocation. Reference gene primers were added alongside TCR-beta primers to estimate nucleated cell and T cell quantities per sample. Sequencing of the libraries was performed on an Illumina MiSeq with a 100-cycle paired-end protocol. The study's own analysis went as follows. The immunoSEQ Analyzer software was used to calculate diversity and richness, with richness measured by iChao1 and clonality based on Pielou evenness and Shannon diversity (range 0-1, where higher values mean less diversity). CDR3 amino acid sequences with V/J genes were queried against VDJdb for CMV, EBV and influenza A specificities using confidence 3 and substitution 2. TCR-beta amino acid clonotype overlap between villitis of unknown etiology, infectious villitis and control repertoires was assessed with the Morisita-Horn index. What TCRdb holds here is the immuneACCESS table cut down to in-frame rearrangements. Part of the clones is not present; checked against another copy, under half of the missing clones reflect an unresolved V gene, and the others are unexplained. Clone size and the V and J calls come from that table; the DNA yielded D and trimming. The sample data list about 3,100 clones, and about 80% of these were observed just once. The ten biggest clones cover 18% of the sample.

This TCR was sampled from a human patient with infectious villitis; the placental T cells may come from both mother and fetus. The sequenced material came from placental tissue containing maternal and fetal cells.

The CDR3 in this case is CASSSLVAAPQETQYF. The nucleotide sequence reads as follows: TGTGCCAGCAGCTCCCTAGTTGCGGCCCCACAAGAGACCCAGTACTTC. The chain joins TRBV7-2 to TRBJ2-5, with no reliable assignment of the D segment. From the germline V gene, CDR1 is SGHTA and CDR2 is FQGNSA. V and J are truncated by 4 bases and 2 bases respectively, leaving an intervening sequence of 17 bases. There are 16 amino acids in the CDR3, from cysteine to phenylalanine inclusive. The kept DNA is CDR3 alone, 48 bases in frame from the first base.